This T cell receptor beta chain is drawn from a study of CD8+CD57+ T cells in acquired aplastic anemia. The patients chosen for sequencing had shown expansion of CD8+CD57+ cells (detected by flow cytometry). Further sequencing, limited to about 15% of the 12 patients, targeted CD8+CD57+ effector memory cells as well. V lost 4 bases, J lost 4 bases, and 12 bases stayed unmatched. The CDR3 extends over 17 amino acids. CDR1 is SGHTA, CDR2 FQGNSA, per germline. Using genomic DNA as the template, TCR beta VDJ and CDR3 profiling was carried out. TCRdb reprocessed the reads with MiXCR, giving one entry per CDR3 protein. The table includes some 20,000 distinct CDR3 sequences, 40% detected once. Regarding this clonotype: What it binds is unknown.

Broader study findings: Diversity was reduced in patient CD8+CD57+ cells relative to total CD4+ and CD8+ pools.

Sequenced input: CD8+CD57+ T cells sorted from PBMCs. Subset specified: bead-enriched CD8+CD57+ effector memory T cells from SAA patients. The sequence was collected from a human donor with aplastic anemia. V is TRBV7-2 and J is TRBJ2-1, with 8 bases lining up with TRBD1. The CDR3 DNA reads TGTGCCAGCAGCTCCTCGACCGGGACAGGACGTTACAATGAGCAGTTCTTC. It is translated as CASSSSTGTGRYNEQFF. The entire variable domain, with the rest obtained from reference TRBV7-2 and TRBJ2-1, is as follows: GAGVSQSPSNKVTEKGKDVELRCDPISGHTALYWYRQSLGQGLEFLIYFQGNSAPDKSGLPSDRFSAERTGGSVSTLTIQRTQQEDSAVYLCASSSSTGTGRYNEQFFGPGTRLTVL.